The rows below give T cell receptor beta chains drawn from one sample of a study of T cell repertoires in cytomegalovirus infection. TCRdb passed the reads through MiXCR, listing each CDR3 protein once. The data show roughly 600,000 distinct CDR3 sequences, roughly 26% seen once. Sequencing was done on a sample of CD8+ T cells from PBMCs. These receptor sequences come from a human donor in good health (CMV status not recorded). Some clones in this sample may be carry-over from other donors' samples. Both conserved end residues are part of each CDR3. Fields, in order: J gene, D gene, V gene, clone size, CDR3 protein, CDR3 DNA. The D gene is left open where the match is weak. Size is omitted from some rows. Given values are once, few, many or a class for expanded clones.

TRBJ2-4	-	TRBV28	few	CASRARPEENIQYF	TGTGCCAGCAGGGCCCGGCCGGAGGAAAACATTCAGTACTTC
TRBJ2-7	TRBD1	TRBV7-8	many	CASSSRQGRRSYEQYF	TGTGCCAGCAGCTCCCGACAGGGCCGTCGGTCCTACGAGCAGTACTTC
TRBJ1-2	-	TRBV15	-	CATSGHLGRDYGYTF	TGTGCCACCAGCGGACACCTCGGTCGGGACTATGGCTACACCTTC
TRBJ1-1	-	TRBV5-5	-	CASSAMLEAFF	TGTGCCAGCAGCGCGATGCTCGAAGCTTTCTTT
TRBJ2-3	TRBD2	TRBV11-3	few	CASSFRGAGGQGAQYF	TGTGCCAGCAGCTTCAGAGGAGCGGGGGGCCAGGGGGCGCAGTATTTT
TRBJ1-1	-	TRBV6-5	many	CASSFPTANTEAFF	TGTGCCAGCAGTTTTCCAACAGCAAACACTGAAGCTTTCTTT
TRBJ1-2	-	TRBV12-3/TRBV12-4	-	CASSLSLTEGNYGYTF	TGTGCCAGCAGTTTGAGCCTAACGGAGGGTAACTATGGCTACACCTTC
TRBJ2-1	TRBD2	TRBV12-5	few	CASVPGLGRNEQFF	TGTGCTAGTGTCCCGGGACTAGGACGGAATGAGCAGTTCTTC
TRBJ2-1	-	TRBV6-5	many	CASSYLGGRMDEQFF	TGTGCCAGCAGTTACTTGGGGGGTAGAATGGATGAGCAGTTCTTC
TRBJ2-1	-	TRBV7-2	many	CASSSAGVLQFF	TGTGCCAGCAGCTCTGCAGGGGTGTTGCAGTTCTTC
TRBJ2-2	TRBD2	TRBV27	-	CASSPDGGGHTGELFF	TGTGCCAGCAGTCCGGACGGGGGGGGACACACCGGGGAGCTGTTTTTT
TRBJ2-3	TRBD1	TRBV20-1	-	CSAPTGADTQYF	TGCAGTGCTCCGACAGGGGCAGATACGCAGTATTTT
TRBJ2-7	-	TRBV13	-	CASSSQGQNEQYF	TGTGCCAGCAGCTCCCAGGGGCAGAACGAGCAGTACTTC
TRBJ2-1	TRBD1	TRBV7-9	many	CASSPSRDRAYNEQFF	TGTGCCAGCAGCCCATCCCGGGACAGGGCTTACAATGAGCAGTTCTTC
TRBJ1-5	-	TRBV12-3/TRBV12-4	-	CASSLGWSNQPQHF	TGTGCCAGCAGTTTAGGCTGGAGCAATCAGCCCCAGCATTTT
TRBJ2-1	-	TRBV6-2/TRBV6-3	-	CASNYSAEQFF	TGTGCCAGCAATTACTCGGCCGAGCAGTTCTTC
TRBJ2-7	-	TRBV11-2	-	CASSRTAPEQYF	TGTGCCAGCAGCCGGACAGCGCCCGAGCAGTACTTC
TRBJ2-1	TRBD2	TRBV13	-	CATAGGSEQFF	TGTGCCACCGCGGGGGGGAGTGAGCAGTTCTTC
TRBJ2-2	TRBD1	TRBV7-9	-	CASSRQGDRTGELFF	TGTGCCAGCAGCAGACAGGGGGATCGCACCGGGGAGCTGTTTTTT
TRBJ2-1	-	TRBV28	-	CASSTHSGTKHKIPF	TGTGCCAGCAGTACACATTCCGGGACCAAACACAAAATTCCTTTC
TRBJ1-6	-	TRBV5-5	many	CASSLDSPPSPLHF	TGTGCCAGCAGCTTGGACAGCCCCCCATCACCCCTCCACTTT
TRBJ2-6	-	TRBV2	-	CASSGSARGSGANVLTF	TGTGCCAGCAGTGGGTCAGCGAGGGGTTCTGGGGCCAACGTCCTGACTTTC
TRBJ1-4	TRBD1	TRBV29-1	-	CSVPGGQGEEKLFF	TGCAGCGTCCCTGGGGGGCAGGGGGAAGAAAAACTGTTTTTT
TRBJ2-3	-	TRBV6-5	few	CASSWGTGTDTQYF	TGTGCCAGCAGTTGGGGTACCGGCACAGATACGCAGTATTTT
TRBJ2-1	TRBD1	TRBV12-3/TRBV12-4	many	CASSIRDRVDEQFF	TGTGCCAGCAGTATCCGGGACAGGGTCGATGAGCAGTTCTTC
TRBJ2-1	TRBD2	TRBV2	-	CASTPKVGLAGNNEQFF	TGTGCCAGCACTCCGAAGGTAGGACTAGCGGGGAACAATGAGCAGTTCTTC
TRBJ2-3	-	TRBV4-3	once	CASSQDVGTFLHADTQYF	TGCGCCAGCAGCCAAGATGTTGGGACCTTTCTACACGCAGATACGCAGTATTTT
TRBJ2-2	-	TRBV29-1	few	CSVLGGTNTGELFF	TGCAGCGTTCTTGGGGGCACGAACACCGGGGAGCTGTTTTTT
TRBJ1-2	-	TRBV28	-	CASSFLVMRVDDGYTF	TGTGCCAGCAGTTTCCTAGTAATGAGGGTTGATGATGGCTACACCTTC
TRBJ2-7	TRBD1	TRBV7-6	many	CASSLEDRQQGAYEQYF	TGTGCCAGCAGCTTAGAGGATCGGCAACAGGGGGCATACGAGCAGTACTTC
TRBJ1-2	-	TRBV12-3/TRBV12-4	many	CASSANRKVGGYTF	TGTGCCAGCAGTGCAAACAGAAAGGTTGGTGGCTACACCTTC
TRBJ2-1	TRBD2	TRBV20-1	-	CSAKGRGGAREQFF	TGCAGTGCCAAGGGGCGGGGGGGGGCACGGGAGCAGTTCTTC
TRBJ1-1	-	TRBV14	few	CASSQVVRGTEAFF	TGTGCCAGCAGCCAAGTGGTCAGGGGCACTGAAGCTTTCTTT
TRBJ2-5	-	TRBV20-1	few	CSARDLAGETQYF	TGCAGTGCTAGAGATCTAGCTGGAGAGACCCAGTACTTC